These T cell receptor beta chains were read from a single sample in a study of graft-versus-host responses after intestinal transplantation. Data came from immunoSEQ multiplex PCR; TCRdb stores just in-frame clones and leaves some out. The table lists some 87,000 clones, over 85% of them singletons, with about 0.29% in the top ten. Their antigens remain unidentified. The sequenced sample was unstimulated CD4+ T cells sorted from spleen or lymph node cells, obtained before intestinal transplant. Receptors were obtained from a human donor who received an intestinal transplant. Each CDR3 is given with its conserved first and last residue. Each record gives: J gene, V gene, CDR3 protein.

>TRBJ2-3|TRBV7-2
CASSLNQGGQDTQYF
>TRBJ2-3|TRBV30
CAWSAKGGRRDTQYF
>TRBJ2-7|TRBV30
CAWSVGLAGYEQYF
>TRBJ1-5|TRBV7-8
CASSPGQGMSNQPQHF
>TRBJ2-2|TRBV7-9
CASSLLGSGTGELFF
>TRBJ2-3|TRBV28
CASSLYLVGRTDTQYF
>TRBJ1-5|TRBV30
CAWTGGNNQPQHF
>TRBJ1-6|TRBV7-3
CASSSDPNSPLHF
>TRBJ2-7|TRBV5-1
CASQGSSYEQYF
>TRBJ2-2|TRBV7-8
CASSSFGRELFF
>TRBJ2-7|TRBV6-1
CASSWTGFRYEQYF
>TRBJ2-3|TRBV9
CASSPQLAVGTDTQYF
>TRBJ1-2|TRBV6-4
CASSSNQGASVTSYTF
>TRBJ2-7|TRBV6-5
CASSRTGGIYEQYF
>TRBJ2-5|TRBV15
CATSRQGETQYF
>TRBJ1-4|TRBV7-9
CASSVDSSPKVKLFF
>TRBJ1-1|TRBV28
CASRYPGHRNTEAFF
>TRBJ1-1|TRBV7-8
CASSLPPNTEAFF
>TRBJ1-2|TRBV30
CAWSVHRPNYGYTF
>TRBJ2-2|TRBV7-3
CASSPTPGLAGVSTGELFF
>TRBJ1-2|TRBV7-9
CASSPPGYGYTF
>TRBJ2-7|TRBV6-5
CASSGGQSGKGEQYF
>TRBJ2-3|TRBV7-3
CASSSGTSGSTDTQYF
>TRBJ2-2|TRBV19
CASSIRGESGELFF
>TRBJ1-1|TRBV27
CASRRVHTPGTEAFF
>TRBJ2-1|TRBV4-2
CASSQRAGASSYNEQFF
>TRBJ2-3|TRBV27
CASSSYGSRTDTQYF
>TRBJ2-1|TRBV28
CASREGDRGFYNEQFF
>TRBJ2-5|TRBV18
CASSSYQETQYF
>TRBJ2-7|TRBV20-1
CSARSRYEQYF
>TRBJ2-1|TRBV5-4
CASSNGQVTSYNEQFF
>TRBJ2-2|TRBV9
CASSVGTGDTGELFF
>TRBJ2-1|TRBV2
CASSETEQFF
>TRBJ2-3|TRBV2
CASSLDRDTQYF
>TRBJ1-1|TRBV9
CASSPQGGAFGTEAFF
>TRBJ1-5|TRBV6-1
CASSERAEGSSQPQHF
>TRBJ2-1|TRBV12-5
CASGLYNEQFF
>TRBJ2-3|TRBV11-3
CASSRRSGSMADTQYF
>TRBJ1-6|TRBV5-4
CASSLEAGSNSPLHF
>TRBJ1-5|TRBV28
CASSFSGVGYSNQPQHF
>TRBJ2-4|TRBV18
CASSDQGALINIQYF
>TRBJ1-5|TRBV15
CATSIAGTQYQPQHF
>TRBJ2-7|TRBV2
CASNIEGRSVEQYF
>TRBJ1-5|TRBV30
CAWGDRAEPQHF
>TRBJ2-1|TRBV9
CASSPRTGGFYNEQFF
>TRBJ1-5|TRBV4-1
CASSQDPNIGQGLGPQHF